The clone carrying this T cell receptor (beta chain) was recorded a few times. The CDR3 is 15 amino acids. The J segment lost 4 bases and the V segment lost 5 bases, leaving 4 bases of the junction unmatched. The sample is drawn from a study of identical twins. TCRdb re-called the 5' RACE reads through MiXCR, storing one row per CDR3 protein. This sample has more than 600,000 distinct CDR3 sequences, with roughly 18% found just once. In addition, the sample was reused for a study of T cells expressing NK-cell markers.

The gene calls are TRBV12-3 or TRBV12-4 and TRBJ1-5; 11 bases line up with TRBD1. The source of this sequence is a woman between 18 and 30 years old in good health. Material for sequencing was PBMCs. CDR3 residues: CASSRGQGVNQPQHF. CDR3 nucleotide sequence: TGTGCCAGCAGTCGGGGACAGGGGGTTAATCAGCCCCAGCATTTT.